A selection of T cell receptor beta chains follows, all from one sample in a study of blood T cells in healthy people across ages. One entry per CDR3 protein, called by TCRdb with MiXCR from the 5' RACE reads. This sample yields about 1.1 million distinct CDR3 sequences, of which approximately 38% are seen a single time; about an eighth belongs to the top ten. The sequenced sample was blood. The origin of the receptors is a man younger than 35 in good health. CDR3s include the opening cysteine and the closing phenylalanine or tryptophan. The D gene is left open where the match is weak. Size is omitted from some rows. Given values are once, few, many or a class for expanded clones.

d_call,j_call,v_call,clone_size,cdr3_aa,cdr3_nt
.,TRBJ2-5,TRBV6-1,.,CASSEVGFGNEQYF,TGTGCCAGCAGTGAAGTCGGATTTGGTAATGAGCAGTACTTC
TRBD1,TRBJ1-1,TRBV7-9,.,CASGSQGVNTEAFF,TGTGCCAGCGGTTCACAGGGGGTGAACACTGAAGCTTTCTTT
.,TRBJ2-7,TRBV7-9,once,CASSLLGGVTYNEQYF,TGTGCCAGCAGCTTACTCGGCGGGGTGACCTACAATGAGCAGTACTTC
.,TRBJ1-2,TRBV28,few,CASSFPRDYGYTF,TGTGCCAGCAGTTTCCCCAGGGACTATGGCTACACCTTC
.,TRBJ2-7,TRBV14,.,CASSQFAGPYNEQYF,TGTGCCAGCAGCCAATTCGCGGGACCTTACAATGAGCAGTACTTC
TRBD2,TRBJ2-7,TRBV4-1,.,CASSQYGTSLKGEQYF,TGCGCCAGCAGCCAATATGGGACTAGCTTAAAGGGTGAGCAGTACTTC
.,TRBJ2-3,TRBV10-3,.,CAISESGTSVGDTQYF,TGTGCCATCAGTGAGTCGGGGACTTCAGTAGGAGATACGCAGTATTTT
.,TRBJ2-4,TRBV4-2,few,CASSQEFGRRSAKNIQYF,TGTGCCAGCAGCCAAGAATTCGGACGTCGTTCAGCCAAAAACATTCAGTACTTC
TRBD1,TRBJ1-2,TRBV12-3/TRBV12-4,many,CASKPGQGSSRAYGYTF,TGTGCCAGCAAACCGGGACAGGGTTCTTCGCGGGCTTATGGCTACACCTTC
.,TRBJ1-2,TRBV7-2,many,CASSLVRSNYGYTF,TGTGCCAGCAGCTTAGTCAGATCTAACTATGGCTACACCTTC
.,TRBJ2-2,TRBV29-1,.,CRHPQSDTGELFF,TGCAGACACCCCCAGAGTGACACCGGGGAGCTGTTTTTT
.,TRBJ2-1,TRBV6-2/TRBV6-3,.,CASRSEQVYNEQFF,TGTGCCAGCAGATCCGAACAGGTCTACAATGAGCAGTTCTTC
.,TRBJ2-3,TRBV9,few,CASTKGGGPRPTDTQYF,TGTGCCAGCACCAAAGGTGGGGGCCCGAGACCAACAGATACGCAGTATTTT
TRBD1,TRBJ1-4,TRBV20-1,.,CSASSPRTGMGEKLFF,TGCAGTGCTAGTTCTCCAAGGACAGGGATGGGCGAAAAACTGTTTTTT
.,TRBJ1-5,TRBV10-3,.,CAISGDTGLRSNQPQHF,TGTGCCATCAGTGGGGACACAGGGCTAAGGAGCAATCAGCCCCAGCATTTT